These 19 T cell receptor beta chains originate from one sample sequenced in a study of CXCR3-negative and CXCR3-positive naive CD8 T cells. UMI-labeled 5' RACE yielded the TRB cDNA libraries. No DNA is given; TCRdb re-called the 5' RACE reads and lists each CDR3 protein once. Here the sample table reports about 43,000 distinct CDR3 sequences. Sequenced sample: memory CD8+ T cells from blood. Receptors were obtained from a human donor in good health. Some clones in this sample may be carry-over from other donors' samples.

The V call is TRBV10-3, the J call TRBJ2-1. This CDR3 has 12 residues. Germline CDR1 reads ENHRY; CDR2 reads SYGVKD. The CDR3 region is CATRDSKNEQFF.

The chain couples TRBV4-3 to TRBJ1-1. Germline V gene lookup returns CDR1 LGHNA and CDR2 YSLEER. CDR3 length: 13 amino acids. The CDR3 protein is CASSPRQNTEAFF.

The V call is TRBV6-2 or TRBV6-3, the J call TRBJ2-3; the TCRdb D gene call, TRBD1, has no DNA to confirm it. Germline V gene lookup returns CDR1 MNHEY and CDR2 SVGEGT. The CDR3 totals 13 residues. CDR3: CASSLGQIDTQYF.

The chain combines TRBV9 with TRBJ2-1; TCRdb's D gene call, TRBD2, goes unchecked for lack of DNA. Germline V lookup: CDR1 SGDLS, CDR2 YYNGEE. CDR3 length: 20 amino acids. This chain's CDR3 is CASSKVRGASSGRPYNEQFF.

CDR3 sequence: CASSEVGFQPQHF. V and J are TRBV2 and TRBJ1-5. CDR3 length equals 13 residues. Germline CDR1 and CDR2: SNHLY and FYNNEI. Complete variable domain (other parts from reference TRBV2 and TRBJ1-5): EPEVTQTPSHQVTQMGQEVILRCVPISNHLYFYWYRQILGQKVEFLVSFYNNEISEKSEIFDDQFSVERPDGSNFTLKIRSTKLEDSAMYFCASSEVGFQPQHFGDGTRLSIL.

This sequence joins TRBV4-2 and TRBJ2-3; TCRdb lists TRBD1, though no DNA is available to test this call. Per germline, CDR1 LGHNA and CDR2 YNFKEQ. The length of the CDR3 is 17 residues. CDR3 sequence reads: CASSHLGTGDSTDTQYF.

The chain employs TRBV25-1 and TRBJ1-2. CDR3 length equals 11 residues. Germline CDR1 is MGHDK and CDR2 is SYGVNS. CDR3: CASSEFYGYTF.

The rearrangement uses TRBV7-9 and TRBJ2-7; TCRdb proposes TRBD1, but this gene call is untestable without DNA. Per germline, CDR1 SEHNR and CDR2 FQNEAQ (reference sequence). The CDR3 is 14 residues long. CDR3 region: CASSLWDRTYEQYF. Filled out from reference TRBV7-9 and TRBJ2-7, the complete variable domain reads DTGVSQNPRHKITKRGQNVTFRCDPISEHNRLYWYRQTLGQGPEFLTYFQNEAQLEKSRLLSDRFSAERPKGSFSTLEIQRTEQGDSAMYLCASSLWDRTYEQYFGPGTRLTVT.

The rearrangement links TRBV4-3 to TRBJ1-2. The CDR3 spans 14 residues. Germline V CDR1 and CDR2: LGHNA, YSLEER. The CDR3 spells CASSQELVIHGYTF.

The chain is built from TRBV7-2 and TRBJ2-2; TCRdb proposes TRBD1, but this gene call is untestable without DNA. The CDR3 spans 16 residues. The germline CDR1 and CDR2 sequences are SGHTA and FQGNSA. The CDR3 sequence: CASSLFGGGITGELFF.

The chain uses TRBV20-1 and TRBJ2-2; the TCRdb call, TRBD2, lacks DNA for checking. CDR1 is DFQATT, CDR2 SNEGSKA, per germline (reference sequence). The CDR3 length is 16 residues. CDR3 sequence reads: CSARDLAGLDTGELFF.

This sequence joins TRBV20-1 and TRBJ1-1; TCRdb selects TRBD1, and the lack of DNA leaves this call unchecked. Germline V gene sequence: CDR1 DFQATT, CDR2 SNEGSKA (reference sequence). CDR3 length: 14 amino acids. CDR3 protein: CSARDTGLWTEAFF.

V and J are TRBV5-5 and TRBJ1-2; no DNA is available, so the TRBD1 call from TCRdb remains unchecked. From germline, CDR1 is SGHKS and CDR2 YYEKEE (reference sequence). CDR3 length: 18 residues. The CDR3 reads CASSSPHVGGIHDYGYTF.

V and J are TRBV27 and TRBJ1-1; checking the TCRdb D call of TRBD1 is not possible without DNA. This CDR3 spans 15 amino acids. CDR1 and CDR2 from the germline V gene are MNHEY and SMNVEV (reference sequence). The CDR3 loop is CASSLSGGGGTEAFF.

The rearrangement uses TRBV5-1 and TRBJ2-7; TCRdb returns TRBD2, unconfirmable since there is no DNA. Germline values: CDR1 SGHRS, CDR2 YFSETQ. The CDR3 totals 16 residues. This CDR3 is CASSLEYRTSAYEQYF.

This rearrangement joins TRBV10-3 to TRBJ2-1; TCRdb's D gene call, TRBD1, goes unchecked for lack of DNA. Germline lookup yields CDR1 ENHRY and CDR2 SYGVKD. This CDR3 comprises 18 residues. CDR3: CAISESTGLDRADNEQFF.

The J gene is TRBJ2-7, the V gene TRBV20-1; TCRdb proposes TRBD1, but this gene call is untestable without DNA. Per the germline V gene, CDR1 is DFQATT and CDR2 is SNEGSKA (reference sequence). The CDR3 is 14 residues long. The CDR3 sequence is CSASPGTGDYEQYF.

The chain recombines TRBV7-9 with TRBJ1-4; the D gene TCRdb calls, TRBD1, cannot be checked with no DNA. The CDR3 sequence is 16 residues long. Germline lookup yields CDR1 SEHNR and CDR2 FQNEAQ (reference sequence). The CDR3 sequence is CASSQDTFERSEKLFF.

This rearrangement joins TRBV4-1 to TRBJ1-4. Germline lookup yields CDR1 MGHRA and CDR2 YSYEKL. The CDR3 length is 14 residues. The CDR3 is CASSQAVGFRKLFF.